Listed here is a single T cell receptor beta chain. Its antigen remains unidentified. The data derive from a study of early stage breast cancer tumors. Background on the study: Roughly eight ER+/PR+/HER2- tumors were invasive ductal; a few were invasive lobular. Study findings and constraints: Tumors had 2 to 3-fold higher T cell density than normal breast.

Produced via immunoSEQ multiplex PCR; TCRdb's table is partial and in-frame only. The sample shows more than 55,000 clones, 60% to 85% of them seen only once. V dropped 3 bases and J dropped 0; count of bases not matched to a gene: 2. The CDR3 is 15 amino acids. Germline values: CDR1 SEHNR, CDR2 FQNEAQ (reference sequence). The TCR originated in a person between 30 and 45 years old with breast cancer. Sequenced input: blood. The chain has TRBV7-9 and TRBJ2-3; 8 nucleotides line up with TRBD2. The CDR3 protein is CASSFSGTSTDTQYF. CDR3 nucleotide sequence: TGTGCCAGCAGCTTTAGCGGGACTAGCACAGATACGCAGTATTTT.